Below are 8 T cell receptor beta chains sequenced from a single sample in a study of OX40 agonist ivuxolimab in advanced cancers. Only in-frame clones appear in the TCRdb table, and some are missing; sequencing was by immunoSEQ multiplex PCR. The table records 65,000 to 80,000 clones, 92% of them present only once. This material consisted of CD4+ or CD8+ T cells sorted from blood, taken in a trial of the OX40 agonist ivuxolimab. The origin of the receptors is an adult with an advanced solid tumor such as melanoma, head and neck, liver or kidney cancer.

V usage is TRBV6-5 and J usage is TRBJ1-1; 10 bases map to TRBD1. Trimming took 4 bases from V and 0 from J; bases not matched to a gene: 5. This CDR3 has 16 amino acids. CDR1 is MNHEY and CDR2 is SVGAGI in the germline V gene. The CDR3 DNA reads TGTGCCAGCAGTTTCGACAGGGGGCTTTTGAACACTGAAGCTTTCTTT. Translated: CASSFDRGLLNTEAFF.

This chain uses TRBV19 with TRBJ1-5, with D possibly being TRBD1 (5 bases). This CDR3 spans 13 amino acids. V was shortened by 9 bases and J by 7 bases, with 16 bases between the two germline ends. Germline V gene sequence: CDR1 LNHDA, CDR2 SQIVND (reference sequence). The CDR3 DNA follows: TGTGCCAGCCTGGGGCCCGGAGACCAGCCCCAGCATTTT. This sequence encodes CASLGPGDQPQHF.

The CDR3 nucleotides are TGTGCCAGCATAGTCGGCGGACACTCGGGTAGCTCCTACGAGCAGTACTTC. It codes for CASIVGGHSGSSYEQYF. The chain uses TRBV28 and TRBJ2-7, with a tentative D call TRBD1 (5 bases). The V end was cut by 7 bases, the J end by 0 bases, with 22 bases between. The CDR3 length is 17 residues. Germline CDR1 and CDR2: MDHEN and SYDVKM.

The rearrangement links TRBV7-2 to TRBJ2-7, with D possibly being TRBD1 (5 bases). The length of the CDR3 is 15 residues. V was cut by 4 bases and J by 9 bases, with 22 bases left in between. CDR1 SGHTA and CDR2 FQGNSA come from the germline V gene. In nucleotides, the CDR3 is TGTGCCAGCAGCTCCCCGGGCACAGGAGATTTCGGGCAGTACTTC. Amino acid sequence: CASSSPGTGDFGQYF.

The CDR3 DNA reads TGTGCCAGCTCACCACCGGGGACTAGCGGGAGACCAGATACGCAGTATTTT. Protein: CASSPPGTSGRPDTQYF. The rearrangement uses TRBV18 and TRBJ2-3, with 14 bases lining up with TRBD2. This CDR3 region has 17 residues. The trim removed 0 bases at V and 4 bases at J, leaving 3 bases unmatched. Germline values: CDR1 KGHSH, CDR2 LQKENI. Filled out from reference TRBV18 and TRBJ2-3, the complete variable domain reads NAGVMQNPRHLVRRRGQEARLRCSPMKGHSHVYWYRQLPEEGLKFMVYLQKENIIDESGMPKERFSAEFPKEGPSILRIQQVVRGDSAAYFCASSPPGTSGRPDTQYFGPGTRLTVL.

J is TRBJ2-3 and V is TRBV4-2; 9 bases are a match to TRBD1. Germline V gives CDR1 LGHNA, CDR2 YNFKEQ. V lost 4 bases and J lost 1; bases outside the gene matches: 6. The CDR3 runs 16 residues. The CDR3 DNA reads TGTGCCAGCAGCCTCGAGGACAGGGGCGGCACAGATACGCAGTATTTT. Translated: CASSLEDRGGTDTQYF.

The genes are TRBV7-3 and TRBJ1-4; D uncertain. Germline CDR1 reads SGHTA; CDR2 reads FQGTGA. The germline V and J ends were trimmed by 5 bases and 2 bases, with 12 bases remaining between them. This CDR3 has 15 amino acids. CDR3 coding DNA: TGTGCCAGCAGCCTGCAACCTGAGACTAATGAAAAACTGTTTTTT. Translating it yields CASSLQPETNEKLFF.

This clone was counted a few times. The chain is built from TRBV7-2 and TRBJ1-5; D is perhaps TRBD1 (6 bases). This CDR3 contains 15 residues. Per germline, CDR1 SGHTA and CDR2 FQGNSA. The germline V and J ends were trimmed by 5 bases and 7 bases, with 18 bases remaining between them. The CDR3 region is CASSPRATGPQPQHF. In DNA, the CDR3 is TGTGCCAGCAGCCCAAGGGCGACAGGTCCGCAGCCCCAGCATTTT.